This T cell receptor (beta chain) is from a study of control samples from healthy donors and cancer patients. Here immunoSEQ multiplex PCR was the method, and the copy in TCRdb shows in-frame clones only, minus some. Of about 90,000 clones listed, just over 90% were seen once; the top ten hold about 4%. This clonotype originated in a woman under 30 in good health. Sequencing was carried out using blood.

The CDR3, as DNA: TGTGCCAGTAGTACCGGGGACAGGGCTGGCTATGGCTACACCTTC. It is translated as CASSTGDRAGYGYTF. The V call is TRBV19, the J call TRBJ1-2; 9 nucleotides line up with TRBD1. The CDR3 is 15 residues long. J gave up 4 bases and V 4 bases, and 7 bases lay outside the gene matches. Germline V gene sequence: CDR1 LNHDA, CDR2 SQIVND (reference sequence).